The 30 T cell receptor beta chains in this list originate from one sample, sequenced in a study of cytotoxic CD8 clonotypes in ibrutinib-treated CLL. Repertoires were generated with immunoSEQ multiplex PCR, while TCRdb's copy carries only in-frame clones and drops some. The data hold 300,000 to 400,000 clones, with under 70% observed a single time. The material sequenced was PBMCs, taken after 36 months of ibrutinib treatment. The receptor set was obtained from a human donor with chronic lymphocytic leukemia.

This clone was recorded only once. The CDR3 region is CASGLVRIGGHEQYF. CDR3 bases: TGTGCTAGTGGTTTGGTACGTATAGGGGGCCACGAGCAGTACTTC. The chain couples TRBV12-5 to TRBJ2-7, with 7 nucleotides matching TRBD1. Germline trimming cut 0 bases from V and 5 bases from J; bases unmatched to any gene: 7. The CDR3 is 15 residues long. CDR1 and CDR2 from the germline V gene are LGHNT and FRNRAP.

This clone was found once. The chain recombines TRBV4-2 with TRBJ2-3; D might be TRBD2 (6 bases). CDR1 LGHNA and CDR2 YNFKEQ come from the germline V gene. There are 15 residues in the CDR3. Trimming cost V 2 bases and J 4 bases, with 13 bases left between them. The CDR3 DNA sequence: TGTGCCAGCAGCCAACCTACTAGCTCCCCAGATACGCAGTATTTT. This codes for CASSQPTSSPDTQYF.

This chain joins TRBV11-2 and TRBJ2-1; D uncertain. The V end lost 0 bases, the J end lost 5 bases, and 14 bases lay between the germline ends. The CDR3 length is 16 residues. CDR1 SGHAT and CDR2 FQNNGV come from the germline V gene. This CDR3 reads CASSLEATLEDNEQFF. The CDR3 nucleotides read TGTGCCAGCAGCTTAGAGGCAACCCTTGAAGACAATGAGCAGTTCTTC.

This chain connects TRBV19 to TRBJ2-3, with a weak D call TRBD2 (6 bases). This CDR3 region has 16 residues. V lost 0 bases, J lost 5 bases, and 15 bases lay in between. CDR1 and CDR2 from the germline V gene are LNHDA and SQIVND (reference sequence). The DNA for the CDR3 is TGTGCCAGTAGTATAGATCTCCCGGGAGTGGGAGATACGCAGTATTTT. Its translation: CASSIDLPGVGDTQYF.

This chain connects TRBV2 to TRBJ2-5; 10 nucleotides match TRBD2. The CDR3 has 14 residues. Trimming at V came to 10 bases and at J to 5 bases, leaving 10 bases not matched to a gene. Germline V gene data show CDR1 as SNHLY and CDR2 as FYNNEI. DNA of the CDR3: TGTGCCACCTCAGCGGGGGGGCCACGCGAGACCCAGTACTTC. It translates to CATSAGGPRETQYF.

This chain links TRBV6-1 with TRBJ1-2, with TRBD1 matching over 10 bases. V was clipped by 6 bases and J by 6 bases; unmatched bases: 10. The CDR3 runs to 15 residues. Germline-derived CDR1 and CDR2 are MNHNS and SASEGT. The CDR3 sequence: CASSYGTGAVHGYTF. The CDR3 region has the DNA TGTGCCAGCAGCTACGGGACAGGGGCGGTTCATGGCTACACCTTC.

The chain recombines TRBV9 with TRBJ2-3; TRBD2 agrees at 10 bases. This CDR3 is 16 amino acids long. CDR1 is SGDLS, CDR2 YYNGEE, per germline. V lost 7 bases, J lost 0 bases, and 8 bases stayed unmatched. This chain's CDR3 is CASGRGTSESTDTQYF. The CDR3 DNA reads TGTGCCAGCGGGCGGGGGACTAGCGAGAGCACAGATACGCAGTATTTT.

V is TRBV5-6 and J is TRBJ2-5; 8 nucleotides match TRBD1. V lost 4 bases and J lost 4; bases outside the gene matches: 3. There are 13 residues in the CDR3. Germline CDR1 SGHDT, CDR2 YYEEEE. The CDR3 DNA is TGTGCCAGCAGCCGGGACAGGCGAGAGACCCAGTACTTC. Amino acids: CASSRDRRETQYF.

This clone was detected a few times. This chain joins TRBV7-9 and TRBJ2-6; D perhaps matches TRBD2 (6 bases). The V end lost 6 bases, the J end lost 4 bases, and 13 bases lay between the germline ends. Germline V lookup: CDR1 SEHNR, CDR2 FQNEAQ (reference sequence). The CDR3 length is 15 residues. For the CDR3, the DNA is TGTGCCAGCAGGCGGAGGGCGGCAGGGGCCAACGTCCTGACTTTC. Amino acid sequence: CASRRRAAGANVLTF. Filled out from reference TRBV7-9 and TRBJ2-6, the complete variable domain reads DTGVSQNPRHKITKRGQNVTFRCDPISEHNRLYWYRQTLGQGPEFLTYFQNEAQLEKSRLLSDRFSAERPKGSFSTLEIQRTEQGDSAMYLCASRRRAAGANVLTFGAGSRLTVL.

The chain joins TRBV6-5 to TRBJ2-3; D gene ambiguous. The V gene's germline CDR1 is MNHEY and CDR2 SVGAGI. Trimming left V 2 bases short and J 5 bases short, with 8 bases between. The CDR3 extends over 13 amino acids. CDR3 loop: CASSYGVRDTQYF. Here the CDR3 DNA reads TGTGCCAGCAGTTACGGGGTTAGAGATACGCAGTATTTT.

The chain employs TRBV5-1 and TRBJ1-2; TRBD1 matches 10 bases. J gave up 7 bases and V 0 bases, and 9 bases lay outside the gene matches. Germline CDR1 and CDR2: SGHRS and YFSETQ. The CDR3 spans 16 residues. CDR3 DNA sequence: TGCGCCAGCAGCTTGGTGGCGGGACAGGGGTTAGGTGGCTACACCTTC. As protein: CASSLVAGQGLGGYTF.

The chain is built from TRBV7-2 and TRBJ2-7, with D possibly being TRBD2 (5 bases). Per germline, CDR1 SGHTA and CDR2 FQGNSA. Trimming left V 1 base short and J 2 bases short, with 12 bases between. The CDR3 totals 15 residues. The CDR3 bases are TGTGCCAGCAGCTTAGACGGGCGGGCCCCCTACGAGCAGTACTTC. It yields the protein CASSLDGRAPYEQYF.

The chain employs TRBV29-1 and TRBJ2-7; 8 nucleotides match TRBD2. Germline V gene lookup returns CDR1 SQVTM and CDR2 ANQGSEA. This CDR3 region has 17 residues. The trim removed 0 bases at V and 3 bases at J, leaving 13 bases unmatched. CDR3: CSVEDSWSGGPSYEQYF. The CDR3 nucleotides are TGCAGCGTTGAAGATAGTTGGTCGGGAGGGCCAAGCTACGAGCAGTACTTC.

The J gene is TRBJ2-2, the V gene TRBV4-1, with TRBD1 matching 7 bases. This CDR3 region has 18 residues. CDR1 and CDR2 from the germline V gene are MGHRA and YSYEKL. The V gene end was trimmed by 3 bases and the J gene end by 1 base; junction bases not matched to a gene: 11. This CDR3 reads CASSHALRGGRNTGELFF. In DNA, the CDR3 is TGCGCCAGCAGCCACGCCCTTCGAGGGGGCAGGAACACCGGGGAGCTGTTTTTT.

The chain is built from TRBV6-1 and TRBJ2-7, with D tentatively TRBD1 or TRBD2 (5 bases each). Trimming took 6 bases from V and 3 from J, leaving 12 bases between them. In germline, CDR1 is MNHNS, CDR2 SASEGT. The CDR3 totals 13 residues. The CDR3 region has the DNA TGTGCCAGCAGCCGGGACCTACTCTACGAGCAGTACTTC. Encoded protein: CASSRDLLYEQYF.

CDR3 sequence reads: CASSSRGYDEQYF. CDR3 DNA: TGTGCCAGCAGTTCCCGGGGGTACGACGAGCAGTACTTC. This chain links TRBV27 with TRBJ2-7; maybe TRBD2 (6 bases). CDR1 and CDR2 from the germline V gene are MNHEY and SMNVEV (reference sequence). The CDR3 loop spans 13 amino acids. Trimming removed 4 bases from V and 5 bases from J, with 12 bases in between.

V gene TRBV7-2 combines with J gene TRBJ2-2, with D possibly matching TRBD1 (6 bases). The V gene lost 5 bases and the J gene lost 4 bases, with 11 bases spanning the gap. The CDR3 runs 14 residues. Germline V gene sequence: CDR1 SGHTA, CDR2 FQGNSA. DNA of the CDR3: TGTGCCAGCAGCCGAAGACAGGTCACCGGGGAGCTGTTTTTT. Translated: CASSRRQVTGELFF.

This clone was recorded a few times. The CDR3 loop reads CASSTGIAYEQYF. CDR3 nucleotides: TGTGCCAGCTCAACTGGAATTGCCTACGAGCAGTACTTC. The chain couples TRBV18 to TRBJ2-7, with unresolved D. Germline assignment: CDR1 KGHSH and CDR2 LQKENI. This CDR3 spans 13 amino acids. Trimming pared 5 bases from V and 2 bases from J, leaving 10 bases between.

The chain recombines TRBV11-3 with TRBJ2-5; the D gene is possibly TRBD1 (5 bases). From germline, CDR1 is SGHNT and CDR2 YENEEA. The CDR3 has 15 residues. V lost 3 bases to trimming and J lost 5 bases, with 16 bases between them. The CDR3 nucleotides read TGTGCCAGCAGCTTGGCCCAGGGATCAGGCGAGACCCAGTACTTC. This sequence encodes CASSLAQGSGETQYF.

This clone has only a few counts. CDR3 residues: CASSGTGVNTEAFF. CDR3 nucleotide sequence: TGTGCCAGTAGTGGGACAGGGGTGAACACTGAAGCTTTCTTT. The chain has TRBV19 and TRBJ1-1; 10 nucleotides line up with TRBD1. V lost 5 bases and J lost 0; bases outside the gene matches: 0. Germline V lookup: CDR1 LNHDA, CDR2 SQIVND (reference sequence). This CDR3 has 14 amino acids.

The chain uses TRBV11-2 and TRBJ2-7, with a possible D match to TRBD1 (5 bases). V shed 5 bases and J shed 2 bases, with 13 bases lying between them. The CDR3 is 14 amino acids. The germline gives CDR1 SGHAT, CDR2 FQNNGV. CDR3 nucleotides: TGTGCCAGCAGCACCCCCGTCAGGGCCTACGAGCAGTACTTC. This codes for CASSTPVRAYEQYF. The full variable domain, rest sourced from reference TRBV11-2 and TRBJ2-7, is EAGVAQSPRYKIIEKRQSVAFWCNPISGHATLYWYQQILGQGPKLLIQFQNNGVVDDSQLPKDRFSAERLKGVDSTLKIQPAKLEDSAVYLCASSTPVRAYEQYFGPGTRLTVT.

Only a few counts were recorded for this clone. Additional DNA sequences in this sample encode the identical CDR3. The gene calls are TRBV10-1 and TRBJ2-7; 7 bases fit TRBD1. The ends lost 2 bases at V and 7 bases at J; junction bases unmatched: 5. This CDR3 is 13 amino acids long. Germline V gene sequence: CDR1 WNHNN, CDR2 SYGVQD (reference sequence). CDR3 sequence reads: CASSEPYRGEQYF. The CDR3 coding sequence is TGCGCCAGCAGTGAGCCTTACAGGGGTGAGCAGTACTTC.

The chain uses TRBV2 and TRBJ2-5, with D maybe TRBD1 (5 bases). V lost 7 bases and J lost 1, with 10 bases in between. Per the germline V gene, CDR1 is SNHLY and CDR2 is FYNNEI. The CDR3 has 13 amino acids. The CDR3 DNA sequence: TGTGCCAGCAAGGAAGGGGTCCAAGAGACCCAGTACTTC. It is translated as CASKEGVQETQYF. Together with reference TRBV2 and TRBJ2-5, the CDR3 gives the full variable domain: EPEVTQTPSHQVTQMGQEVILRCVPISNHLYFYWYRQILGQKVEFLVSFYNNEISEKSEIFDDQFSVERPDGSNFTLKIRSTKLEDSAMYFCASKEGVQETQYFGPGTRLLVL.

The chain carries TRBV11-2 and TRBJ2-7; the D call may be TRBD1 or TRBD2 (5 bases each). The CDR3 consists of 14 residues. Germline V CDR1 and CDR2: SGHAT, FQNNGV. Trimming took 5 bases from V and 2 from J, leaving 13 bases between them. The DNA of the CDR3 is TGTGCCAGCAGCCTCGGGACCACCGCCTACGAGCAGTACTTC. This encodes CASSLGTTAYEQYF.

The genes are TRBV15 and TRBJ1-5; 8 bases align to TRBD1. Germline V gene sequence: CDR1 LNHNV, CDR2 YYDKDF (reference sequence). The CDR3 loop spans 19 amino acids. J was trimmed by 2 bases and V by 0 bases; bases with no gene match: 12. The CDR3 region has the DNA TGTGCCACCAGCAGAGATCTTGGCTACAGGGGGAATGGCAATCAGCCCCAGCATTTT. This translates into CATSRDLGYRGNGNQPQHF.

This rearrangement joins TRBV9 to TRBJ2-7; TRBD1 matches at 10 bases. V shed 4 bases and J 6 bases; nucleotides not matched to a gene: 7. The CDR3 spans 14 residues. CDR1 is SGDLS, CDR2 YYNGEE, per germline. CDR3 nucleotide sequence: TGTGCCAGCAGCAACTCCGGGACAGGGGTCGAGCAGTACTTC. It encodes CASSNSGTGVEQYF.

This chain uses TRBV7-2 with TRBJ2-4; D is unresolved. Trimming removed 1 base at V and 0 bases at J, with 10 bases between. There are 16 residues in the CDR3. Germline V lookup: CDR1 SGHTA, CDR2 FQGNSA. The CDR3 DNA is TGTGCCAGCAGCTTAGTGGTCGCGTTAGCCAAAAACATTCAGTACTTC. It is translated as CASSLVVALAKNIQYF.

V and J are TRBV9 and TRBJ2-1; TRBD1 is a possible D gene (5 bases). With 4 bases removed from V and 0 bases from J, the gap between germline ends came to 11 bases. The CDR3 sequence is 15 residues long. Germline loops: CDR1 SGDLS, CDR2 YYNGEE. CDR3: CASSPRQSSYNEQFF. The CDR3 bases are TGTGCCAGCAGCCCAAGACAGAGCTCCTACAATGAGCAGTTCTTC. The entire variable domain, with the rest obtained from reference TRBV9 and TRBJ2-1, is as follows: DSGVTQTPKHLITATGQRVTLRCSPRSGDLSVYWYQQSLDQGLQFLIQYYNGEERAKGNILERFSAQQFPDLHSELNLSSLELGDSALYFCASSPRQSSYNEQFFGPGTRLTVL.

CDR3 DNA: TGCAGCGTTGCCGCGCGTGCCGACTATGGCTACACCTTC. This gives the protein CSVAARADYGYTF. V and J are TRBV29-1 and TRBJ1-2; D call uncertain. Trimming took off 4 bases at V and 3 bases at J, with 12 bases between the two ends. Germline V gene sequence: CDR1 SQVTM, CDR2 ANQGSEA. This CDR3 is built from 13 residues.

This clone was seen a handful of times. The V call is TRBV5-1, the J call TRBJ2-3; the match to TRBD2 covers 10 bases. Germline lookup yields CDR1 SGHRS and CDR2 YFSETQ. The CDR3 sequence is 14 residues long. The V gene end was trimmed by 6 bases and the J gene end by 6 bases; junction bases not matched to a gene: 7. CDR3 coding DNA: TGCGCCAGCAACTTAGCGGGGGGCCACGATACGCAGTATTTT. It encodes CASNLAGGHDTQYF.